These 29 T cell receptor beta chains were all obtained from the same sample, sequenced in a study of cytomegalovirus exposure and HLA in healthy donors. Produced via immunoSEQ multiplex PCR; TCRdb's table is partial and in-frame only. Here the sample spans 130,000 to 150,000 clones, 85% to 90% being singletons. Sequences were obtained from PBMCs. The source is a woman in her late teens or twenties in good health and CMV-seropositive.

V gene TRBV2 combines with J gene TRBJ1-2, with 11 bases aligning to TRBD1. The length of the CDR3 is 16 residues. The germline V gene has CDR1 SNHLY and CDR2 FYNNEI. V trimming: 2 bases; J trimming: 6 bases; junction bases outside the gene matches: 8. The CDR3 coding sequence is TGTGCCAGCAGTGAATTAAGGGGACAGGGGGTAGATGGCTACACCTTC. This codes for CASSELRGQGVDGYTF.

The chain employs TRBV7-2 and TRBJ2-7; 8 positions agree with TRBD2. The length of the CDR3 is 14 residues. Germline V lookup: CDR1 SGHTA, CDR2 FQGNSA. V was clipped by 9 bases and J by 6 bases; unmatched bases: 13. The CDR3 nucleotides are TGTGCCAGGGGGGGGACTAGTAGGAATTCCGAGCAGTACTTC. It translates to CARGGTSRNSEQYF.

This clone was observed a single time. The chain links TRBV14 to TRBJ2-3; the D is unclear. This CDR3 region has 15 residues. Trimming cost V 5 bases and J 2 bases, with 14 bases left between them. Germline V gene lookup returns CDR1 SGHDN and CDR2 FVKESK. CDR3 coding DNA: TGTGCCAGCAGCGGGCCCAAGCACCCCACAGATACGCAGTATTTT. Translation: CASSGPKHPTDTQYF.

A single count supports this clone. CDR3 coding DNA: TGTGCCAGCAGCATGAAAATTGGGACAGGGAACGAGCAGTTCTTC. Translating it yields CASSMKIGTGNEQFF. The genes are TRBV5-6 and TRBJ2-1, with 9 positions matching TRBD1. The CDR3 runs 15 residues. Germline V gene sequence: CDR1 SGHDT, CDR2 YYEEEE. The J segment lost 10 bases and the V segment lost 4 bases, leaving 12 bases of the junction unmatched.

V gene TRBV7-9 combines with J gene TRBJ2-3; 8 nucleotides match TRBD1. Per germline, CDR1 SEHNR and CDR2 FQNEAQ (reference sequence). Losses at the gene ends were 4 bases for V and 5 bases for J; bases not matched to a gene: 5. The CDR3 runs 14 residues. The CDR3 sequence is CASSWETGEDTQYF. CDR3 sequence (DNA): TGTGCCAGCAGCTGGGAGACAGGGGAAGATACGCAGTATTTT.

J is TRBJ2-1 and V is TRBV7-2, with 8 bases fitting TRBD2. Germline V gene lookup returns CDR1 SGHTA and CDR2 FQGNSA. The CDR3 is 15 amino acids. V dropped 3 bases and J dropped 2; count of bases not matched to a gene: 3. DNA of the CDR3: TGTGCCAGCAGCTTTACACTAGCGGCCTACAATGAGCAGTTCTTC. It specifies CASSFTLAAYNEQFF.

The rearrangement uses TRBV5-1 and TRBJ2-3; D might be TRBD1 (5 bases). The CDR3 runs 16 residues. Germline V gene data show CDR1 as SGHRS and CDR2 as YFSETQ. Trimming removed 0 bases from V and 1 base from J, with 12 bases in between. CDR3 residues: CASSLEQAFRTDTQYF. In nucleotides, the CDR3 is TGCGCCAGCAGCTTGGAACAGGCATTTCGCACAGATACGCAGTATTTT.

Written as DNA, the CDR3 is TGTGCCACCAGCGCGGGCGGGAGTTATACAGATACGCAGTATTTT. Its protein is CATSAGGSYTDTQYF. The J gene is TRBJ2-3, the V gene TRBV10-3, with 7 bases identical to TRBD2. There are 15 residues in the CDR3. Per the germline V gene, CDR1 is ENHRY and CDR2 is SYGVKD. V lost 10 bases, J lost 3 bases, and 13 bases stayed unmatched.

V usage is TRBV13 and J usage is TRBJ2-3; 9 bases are a match to TRBD2. Germline CDR1 PRHDT, CDR2 FYEKMQ (reference sequence). V lost 3 bases and J lost 2; bases outside the gene matches: 6. This CDR3 has 16 residues. CDR3 amino acids: CASSLAGGPNTDTQYF. The CDR3 DNA follows: TGTGCCAGCAGCTTGGCGGGAGGGCCTAACACAGATACGCAGTATTTT. Drawing the rest from reference TRBV13 and TRBJ2-3, the complete variable domain is AAGVIQSPRHLIKEKRETATLKCYPIPRHDTVYWYQQGPGQDPQFLISFYEKMQSDKGSIPDRFSAQQFSDYHSELNMSSLELGDSALYFCASSLAGGPNTDTQYFGPGTRLTVL.

This clone was observed a few times. CDR3 sequence (DNA): TGTGCCAGCAGCCGAACACTAGCCGGGACAGACGAGCAGTACTTC. This sequence encodes CASSRTLAGTDEQYF. The chain employs TRBV7-9 and TRBJ2-7; a weak D match, TRBD1 (7 bases). This CDR3 is 15 amino acids long. The germline V gene encodes CDR1 SEHNR and CDR2 FQNEAQ (reference sequence). Trimming removed 5 bases at V and 5 bases at J, with 19 bases between.

The count of this clone is one. J is TRBJ2-5 and V is TRBV4-1; TRBD2 agrees at 13 bases. With 5 bases clipped from V and 4 bases from J, the junction kept 4 bases outside the gene matches. Looked up from germline, CDR1 is MGHRA and CDR2 is YSYEKL. The CDR3 has 15 residues. CDR3 DNA: TGCGCCAGCAGCTTCCGACTAGCGGGAGGAGAGACCCAGTACTTC. Encoded protein: CASSFRLAGGETQYF.

This clone was observed once. The chain recombines TRBV30 with TRBJ1-1; TRBD1 is a possible D gene (5 bases). With 3 bases removed from V and 0 bases from J, the gap between germline ends came to 8 bases. This CDR3 is 13 amino acids long. Germline V lookup: CDR1 GTSNPN, CDR2 SVGIG (reference sequence). CDR3 sequence (DNA): TGTGCCTGGAGGGAGGGGTTGAACACTGAAGCTTTCTTT. Residues: CAWREGLNTEAFF.

The gene calls are TRBV2 and TRBJ2-2; 9 nucleotides align to TRBD2. The CDR3 is 16 amino acids. Germline lookup yields CDR1 SNHLY and CDR2 FYNNEI. The V and J ends lost 4 bases and 7 bases, in that order; junction bases with no gene match: 10. This chain's CDR3 is CASSGIFVTSGGELFF. In nucleotides, the CDR3 is TGTGCCAGCAGTGGAATTTTTGTGACTAGCGGCGGGGAGCTGTTTTTT.

The count of this clone is one. The J gene is TRBJ2-7, the V gene TRBV7-7, with 8 bases identical to TRBD1. Trimming removed 5 bases from V and 5 bases from J; junction bases left unmatched: 8. The CDR3 totals 14 residues. CDR1 and CDR2 from the germline V gene are SSHAT and FNYEAQ (reference sequence). The CDR3: CASSAGQAADEQYF. CDR3 coding DNA: TGTGCCAGCAGCGCGGGACAGGCGGCGGACGAGCAGTACTTC.

V and J are TRBV5-1 and TRBJ2-5; 8 nucleotides match TRBD2. Trimming removed 6 bases from V and 6 bases from J; junction bases left unmatched: 13. Looked up from germline, CDR1 is SGHRS and CDR2 is YFSETQ. The CDR3 is made up of 15 amino acids. CDR3 coding DNA: TGCGCCAGCACTAGGGACGGACTAGCTGGGCAGACCCAGTACTTC. As protein: CASTRDGLAGQTQYF.

The J gene is TRBJ2-1, the V gene TRBV7-2; 15 bases map to TRBD2. The V segment lost 4 bases and the J segment 6 bases; nucleotides outside the gene matches: 4. In germline, CDR1 is SGHTA, CDR2 FQGNSA. This CDR3 has 16 amino acids. The CDR3 reads CASSSRTSGRANEQFF. The CDR3 DNA follows: TGTGCCAGCAGCTCCCGGACTAGCGGGAGGGCCAATGAGCAGTTCTTC.

V gene TRBV19 combines with J gene TRBJ2-1; maybe TRBD2 (5 bases). The CDR3 extends over 12 amino acids. Germline values: CDR1 LNHDA, CDR2 SQIVND (reference sequence). V was trimmed by 5 bases and J by 10 bases, leaving 12 bases between them. The CDR3 spells CASSPGGREQFF. For the CDR3, the DNA is TGTGCCAGTAGTCCCGGAGGCCGCGAGCAGTTCTTC.

V is TRBV5-1 and J is TRBJ2-5, with 11 positions matching TRBD2. Trimming took 4 bases from V and 4 from J; bases not matched to a gene: 6. The CDR3 covers 15 residues. Looked up from germline, CDR1 is SGHRS and CDR2 is YFSETQ. In DNA, the CDR3 is TGCGCCAGCAGCCGTCCGGGACTAGCGGCAGAGACCCAGTACTTC. It is translated as CASSRPGLAAETQYF.

The chain joins TRBV30 to TRBJ2-6, with D possibly matching TRBD2 (6 bases). Trimming cost V 6 bases and J 0 bases, with 15 bases left between them. Germline CDR1 GTSNPN, CDR2 SVGIG (reference sequence). The CDR3 consists of 16 residues. CDR3 sequence reads: CACDPGLISGANVLTF. The DNA for the CDR3 is TGTGCCTGTGATCCGGGACTGATCTCTGGGGCCAACGTCCTGACTTTC.

The chain combines TRBV6-6 with TRBJ2-7; weak D call: TRBD1 (7 bases). The CDR3 length is 12 residues. The germline V gene has CDR1 MNHNY and CDR2 SVGAGI (reference sequence). V was trimmed by 6 bases and J by 5 bases, leaving 11 bases between them. In nucleotides, the CDR3 is TGTGCCAGCAGGCGGGACAGTGACGAGCAGTACTTC. This translates into CASRRDSDEQYF.

The chain employs TRBV15 and TRBJ1-5, with TRBD1 matching 8 bases. V lost 5 bases to trimming and J lost 7 bases; unmatched junction nucleotides: 10. This CDR3 is 15 amino acids long. Germline V gene data show CDR1 as LNHNV and CDR2 as YYDKDF (reference sequence). The CDR3 sequence: CATSGDRSGGQPQHF. In DNA form, the CDR3 reads TGTGCCACCAGCGGGGACAGGTCGGGAGGACAGCCCCAGCATTTT.

The chain recombines TRBV15 with TRBJ1-1; a weak D match, TRBD1 (6 bases). Looked up from germline, CDR1 is LNHNV and CDR2 is YYDKDF (reference sequence). The CDR3 has 15 residues. The V end was cut by 5 bases, the J end by 0 bases, with 13 bases between. CDR3 protein: CATSVTQGLNTEAFF. In nucleotides, the CDR3 is TGTGCCACCAGCGTAACACAGGGATTGAACACTGAAGCTTTCTTT.

This chain uses TRBV6-6 with TRBJ2-7; weak D call: TRBD2 (5 bases). Trimming pared 6 bases from V and 1 base from J, leaving 7 bases between. Germline V gene data show CDR1 as MNHNY and CDR2 as SVGAGI (reference sequence). The CDR3 runs 12 residues. The CDR3 nucleotides are TGTGCCAGCAGCGGGGATTCCTACGAGCAGTACTTC. Translated: CASSGDSYEQYF.

The rearrangement joins TRBV6-1 to TRBJ1-1, with 7 bases matching TRBD1. CDR3 length: 13 amino acids. V trimming: 4 bases; J trimming: 1 base; junction bases outside the gene matches: 0. The germline CDR1 and CDR2 sequences are MNHNS and SASEGT. CDR3 sequence: CASSGQGNTEAFF. For the CDR3, the DNA is TGTGCCAGCAGTGGACAGGGGAACACTGAAGCTTTCTTT.

The rearrangement joins TRBV6-5 to TRBJ2-2; D may be TRBD2 (6 bases). The V gene lost 3 bases and the J gene lost 7 bases, with 15 bases spanning the gap. Per the germline V gene, CDR1 is MNHEY and CDR2 is SVGAGI. The CDR3 is made up of 15 amino acids. For the CDR3, the DNA is TGTGCCAGCAGTTATGACGGGAGTCATATCGGGGAGCTGTTTTTT. Protein product: CASSYDGSHIGELFF.

The CDR3 is CASNRGHFYEQYF. In nucleotides, the CDR3 is TGTGCCAGCAATCGTGGACACTTCTACGAGCAGTACTTC. The J gene is TRBJ2-7, the V gene TRBV11-3; the D gene is possibly TRBD1 (5 bases). The CDR3 has 13 amino acids. V was pared by 7 bases and J by 3 bases, with 13 bases between. The germline V gene has CDR1 SGHNT and CDR2 YENEEA.

V is TRBV27 and J is TRBJ2-1; 8 bases match TRBD1. Trimming took 8 bases from V and 8 from J; bases not matched to a gene: 8. Germline-derived CDR1 and CDR2 are MNHEY and SMNVEV (reference sequence). This CDR3 is 13 amino acids long. This chain's CDR3 is CASGTGLGYEQFF. CDR3 coding DNA: TGTGCCAGCGGGACAGGTTTGGGTTATGAGCAGTTCTTC.

The rearrangement links TRBV29-1 to TRBJ2-3; a possible D gene is TRBD1 (6 bases). Germline V CDR1 and CDR2: SQVTM, ANQGSEA. With 3 bases removed from V and 5 bases from J, the gap between germline ends came to 21 bases. This CDR3 spans 16 amino acids. CDR3 loop: CSVDRDIENGQDTQYF. In nucleotides, the CDR3 is TGCAGCGTTGACCGGGACATAGAGAACGGACAAGATACGCAGTATTTT.

The chain links TRBV10-2 to TRBJ2-7; 8 bases are shared with TRBD1. This CDR3 has 14 amino acids. The V gene end was trimmed by 9 bases and the J gene end by 4 bases; junction bases not matched to a gene: 11. Germline CDR1 is WSHSY and CDR2 is SAAADI. In DNA, the CDR3 is TGCGCCAGTAGCAATGGACAGGGCAGGTACGAGCAGTACTTC. Protein: CASSNGQGRYEQYF.